A single sample gave rise to the 26 T cell receptor beta chains below, sequenced in a study of spatial heterogeneity in lung cancer. Time point: blood at routine non-recurrence follow-up after resection. Whole RNA, isolated from tumor, nontumor lung or frozen PBMC, was sequenced without prior sorting. One entry per CDR3 protein results from TCRdb running MiXCR on the 5' RACE reads. Of about 52,000 distinct CDR3 sequences listed, more than 6.5% were seen once; the top ten hold over 30%. This specimen consisted of PBMCs, obtained at follow-up. The receptors were gathered from a female donor with early-stage non-small cell lung cancer.

This clonotype was observed at least ten times. The genes are TRBV10-3 and TRBJ2-2; D perhaps matches TRBD1 (6 bases). Germline V lookup: CDR1 ENHRY, CDR2 SYGVKD. V lost 6 bases to trimming and J lost 5 bases, with 13 bases between them. This CDR3 has 14 residues. The CDR3 DNA follows: TGTGCCATCAGCACAGGGTTGGGGACCGGGGAGCTGTTTTTT. Translated: CAISTGLGTGELFF.

This clonotype came up many times. DNA of the CDR3: TGCAGCGTTGGGGCCGGGACTTTTGGAAACACCATATATTTT. It specifies CSVGAGTFGNTIYF. The chain joins TRBV29-1 to TRBJ1-3, with D possibly matching TRBD1 (5 bases). Germline V gene sequence: CDR1 SQVTM, CDR2 ANQGSEA. The CDR3 covers 14 residues. V lost 4 bases and J 3 bases, leaving 13 bases between the germline ends.

This clonotype showed up just a few times. The rearrangement uses TRBV7-2 and TRBJ1-2; tentative D call: TRBD1 (5 bases). The CDR3 length is 15 residues. V lost 2 bases and J 4 bases, leaving 14 bases between the germline ends. Germline V CDR1 and CDR2: SGHTA, FQGNSA. The CDR3 region is CASSLRPGGGYGYTF. The CDR3, as DNA: TGTGCCAGCAGCTTAAGGCCGGGGGGAGGCTATGGCTACACCTTC.

This clonotype occurred a few times. The chain employs TRBV7-4 and TRBJ2-3; D uncertain. The CDR3 has 15 amino acids. The germline CDR1 and CDR2 sequences are SGHVT and SQSDAQ. Trimming cost V 5 bases and J 1 base, with 13 bases left between them. This chain's CDR3 is CASSNRRSGTDTQYF. The CDR3 nucleotides read TGTGCCAGCAGCAATAGACGGAGCGGCACAGATACGCAGTATTTT.

This clonotype was seen repeatedly, ten times or more. This rearrangement joins TRBV5-1 to TRBJ1-5; D uncertain. V shed 6 bases and J shed 2 bases, with 15 bases lying between them. From germline, CDR1 is SGHRS and CDR2 YFSETQ. The CDR3 is 15 amino acids. The CDR3 here is CASTLSPGGNQPQHF. The CDR3 DNA reads TGCGCCAGCACCCTCAGCCCCGGGGGCAATCAGCCCCAGCATTTT.

This clonotype was counted many times. V is TRBV10-3 and J is TRBJ2-1; D not certain. Germline loops: CDR1 ENHRY, CDR2 SYGVKD. V was cut by 3 bases and J by 6 bases, with 6 bases left in between. The CDR3 consists of 12 residues. The CDR3 DNA sequence: TGTGCCATCAGTGAATCTGGCAATGAGCAGTTCTTC. The encoded protein is CAISESGNEQFF.

This clonotype has a count of ten or more. The chain carries TRBV14 and TRBJ2-5; 8 nucleotides agree with TRBD1. The V gene's germline CDR1 is SGHDN and CDR2 FVKESK. The CDR3 is 14 residues long. The trim removed 4 bases at V and 5 bases at J, leaving 6 bases unmatched. The CDR3 loop reads CASSPRTGIETQYF. The CDR3 region has the DNA TGTGCCAGCAGCCCGCGGACAGGGATTGAGACCCAGTACTTC.

This chain connects TRBV4-1 to TRBJ2-7; D is ambiguous. Trimming took 1 base from V and 5 from J, leaving 12 bases between them. This CDR3 contains 14 residues. Germline CDR1 is MGHRA and CDR2 is YSYEKL. The CDR3 reads CASSQATVQDEQYF. CDR3 coding DNA: TGCGCCAGCAGCCAAGCGACTGTCCAGGACGAGCAGTACTTC.

This clonotype was picked up many times. V gene TRBV3-1 combines with J gene TRBJ2-7; 8 nucleotides agree with TRBD1. CDR3 length: 15 residues. V shed 5 bases, J shed 7 bases, and the junction held 13 bases outside the gene matches. CDR1 is LGHDT and CDR2 is YNNKEL in the germline V gene (reference sequence). CDR3 nucleotide sequence: TGTGCCAGCAGCGGTACAGGGGGATCGGCGCGGGAGCAGTACTTC. Residues: CASSGTGGSAREQYF.

The CDR3 region has the DNA TGTGCCAGCAGCTTAGAAAGGGTTTCGGAAGCTTTCTTT. Protein product: CASSLERVSEAFF. V gene TRBV7-9 combines with J gene TRBJ1-1; D not resolved. CDR1 SEHNR and CDR2 FQNEAQ come from the germline V gene (reference sequence). The V and J ends lost 1 base and 8 bases respectively, with 11 bases between them. The CDR3 is 13 residues long. Supplemented by reference TRBV7-9 and TRBJ1-1, the full variable domain reads DTGVSQNPRHKITKRGQNVTFRCDPISEHNRLYWYRQTLGQGPEFLTYFQNEAQLEKSRLLSDRFSAERPKGSFSTLEIQRTEQGDSAMYLCASSLERVSEAFFGQGTRLTVV.

This clonotype was counted a few times. The chain has TRBV10-3 and TRBJ2-1; 7 bases are a match to TRBD1. The CDR3 has 13 residues. V shed 8 bases and J 6 bases; nucleotides not matched to a gene: 7. The germline V gene encodes CDR1 ENHRY and CDR2 SYGVKD. The DNA of the CDR3 is TGTGCCATCCTAGAGGCAGGGGGCAATGAGCAGTTCTTC. Amino acid sequence: CAILEAGGNEQFF.

This sequence joins TRBV6-6 and TRBJ1-6; 7 bases match TRBD1. After removal of 4 bases from V and 0 bases from J, the junction contained 6 bases not matched to a gene. Germline-derived CDR1 and CDR2 are MNHNY and SVGAGI (reference sequence). The CDR3 loop spans 17 amino acids. The CDR3 DNA sequence: TGTGCCAGCAGTTCCGCGACAGGGAGCTCCTATAATTCACCCCTCCACTTT. Translation gives CASSSATGSSYNSPLHF.

This clonotype was recorded a few times. The chain couples TRBV7-2 to TRBJ1-2, with D unclear. The V gene's germline CDR1 is SGHTA and CDR2 FQGNSA. Trimming removed 1 base at V and 2 bases at J, with 11 bases between. The CDR3 extends over 15 amino acids. In nucleotides, the CDR3 is TGTGCCAGCAGCTTAGATAGTCAGGACAACTATGGCTACACCTTC. This translates into CASSLDSQDNYGYTF.

This clonotype was detected ten times or more. A read error may produce the germline difference seen at one junction end. V and J are TRBV5-6 and TRBJ2-7; D possibly corresponds to TRBD1 (5 bases). Germline lookup yields CDR1 SGHDT and CDR2 YYEEEE. The CDR3 spans 13 residues. This CDR3 reads CASSLGQGYGQYF. CDR3 bases: TGTGCCAGCAGCTTGGGGCAGGGCTACGGGCAGTACTTC.

This clonotype was recorded many times. The CDR3 loop is CASSSPREGGNQPQHF. As DNA, the CDR3 is TGTGCCAGCAGTTCCCCCAGGGAGGGGGGCAATCAGCCCCAGCATTTT. V gene TRBV2 combines with J gene TRBJ1-5, with D maybe TRBD1 (6 bases). CDR3 length: 16 amino acids. V was cut by 5 bases and J by 2 bases, with 16 bases left in between. The germline V gene has CDR1 SNHLY and CDR2 FYNNEI.

Many counts were recorded for this clonotype. The V call is TRBV5-1, the J call TRBJ1-1; no clear D. The V gene's germline CDR1 is SGHRS and CDR2 YFSETQ. V was trimmed by 1 base and J by 2 bases, leaving 6 bases between them. The CDR3 is 13 residues long. CDR3 DNA sequence: TGCGCCAGCAGCTTGTGGGCCAACACTGAAGCTTTCTTT. It codes for CASSLWANTEAFF.

This clonotype has only a few counts. The rearrangement joins TRBV5-4 to TRBJ2-5; TRBD1 might be the D (5 bases). This CDR3 spans 13 amino acids. V was shortened by 2 bases and J by 9 bases, with 14 bases between the two germline ends. Germline V gene sequence: CDR1 SGHNT, CDR2 YYREEE (reference sequence). The chain's CDR3 is CASSLRQGLAQYF. In DNA, the CDR3 is TGTGCCAGCAGCTTACGGCAGGGTCTAGCCCAGTACTTC.

This clonotype was seen at least ten times. V gene TRBV11-2 combines with J gene TRBJ2-5, with unresolved D. Per germline, CDR1 SGHAT and CDR2 FQNNGV. Trimming took 1 base from V and 1 from J, leaving 7 bases between them. The CDR3 totals 14 residues. The CDR3 reads CASSLGRSQETQYF. The CDR3 region has the DNA TGTGCCAGCAGCTTAGGGCGGAGCCAAGAGACCCAGTACTTC.

This clonotype showed up just a few times. The chain joins TRBV12-3 or TRBV12-4 to TRBJ1-5; TRBD1 might be the D (5 bases). This CDR3 comprises 14 residues. V lost 2 bases, J lost 7 bases, and 12 bases lay in between. The CDR3 loop reads CASSLISGRQPQHF. Here the CDR3 DNA reads TGTGCCAGCAGTTTAATATCAGGGAGGCAGCCCCAGCATTTT.

This clonotype was counted at least ten times. The chain is built from TRBV5-1 and TRBJ2-1; D is unclear. V lost 4 bases and J 9 bases, leaving 11 bases between the germline ends. Germline values: CDR1 SGHRS, CDR2 YFSETQ. The CDR3 loop spans 12 amino acids. CDR3 sequence (DNA): TGCGCCAGCAGCGTAGGTTTCTCTGAGCAGTTCTTC. Its translation: CASSVGFSEQFF.

The sample holds many counts of this clonotype. The chain uses TRBV12-3 or TRBV12-4 and TRBJ2-5; 8 bases match TRBD2. V shed 6 bases, J shed 2 bases, and the junction held 5 bases outside the gene matches. There are 14 residues in the CDR3. CDR3 coding DNA: TGTGCCAGCAGAAGGACTAGCCAACAAGAGACCCAGTACTTC. The encoded protein is CASRRTSQQETQYF.

This clonotype was found a few times. This CDR3 is CASSPIPKAYEQYF. CDR3 nucleotide sequence: TGTGCCAGCTCACCAATTCCCAAAGCCTACGAGCAGTACTTC. This chain uses TRBV18 with TRBJ2-7; no clear D gene. The CDR3 runs 14 residues. Trimming removed 2 bases at V and 2 bases at J, with 10 bases between. Germline-derived CDR1 and CDR2 are KGHSH and LQKENI. The full variable domain, rest sourced from reference TRBV18 and TRBJ2-7, is NAGVMQNPRHLVRRRGQEARLRCSPMKGHSHVYWYRQLPEEGLKFMVYLQKENIIDESGMPKERFSAEFPKEGPSILRIQQVVRGDSAAYFCASSPIPKAYEQYFGPGTRLTVT.

This clonotype came up a few times. The V gene is TRBV12-3 or TRBV12-4, the J gene TRBJ1-1; TRBD1 is a possible D gene (5 bases). With 2 bases removed from V and 4 bases from J, the gap between germline ends came to 11 bases. The CDR3 length is 14 residues. The CDR3 spells CASSLSGSGTEAFF. The CDR3 coding sequence is TGTGCCAGCAGTTTATCAGGGTCTGGCACTGAAGCTTTCTTT.

This clonotype showed up many times. The V and J genes are TRBV28 and TRBJ1-5; D unclear. The CDR3 spans 14 residues. Germline CDR1 is MDHEN and CDR2 is SYDVKM. Trimming took 2 bases from V and 0 from J, leaving 5 bases between them. CDR3 sequence reads: CASSLSLSNQPQHF. In nucleotides, the CDR3 is TGTGCCAGCAGTTTAAGCCTTAGCAATCAGCCCCAGCATTTT.

This clonotype was seen ten or more times. V gene TRBV5-1 combines with J gene TRBJ2-7, with D perhaps matching TRBD2 (6 bases). The V end lost 6 bases, the J end lost 1 base, and 14 bases lay between the germline ends. Germline CDR1 is SGHRS and CDR2 is YFSETQ. CDR3 length: 14 amino acids. The CDR3 bases are TGCGCCAGCACCCGTTGGGGGGAGTCCTACGAGCAGTACTTC. It translates to CASTRWGESYEQYF.

This clonotype was picked up many times. The chain couples TRBV12-3 or TRBV12-4 to TRBJ1-4; no clear D. CDR3 size: 11 residues. V lost 3 bases and J 8 bases, leaving 4 bases between the germline ends. As DNA, the CDR3 is TGTGCCAGCAGTTTTAGGGAAAAACTGTTTTTT. Protein sequence: CASSFREKLFF.